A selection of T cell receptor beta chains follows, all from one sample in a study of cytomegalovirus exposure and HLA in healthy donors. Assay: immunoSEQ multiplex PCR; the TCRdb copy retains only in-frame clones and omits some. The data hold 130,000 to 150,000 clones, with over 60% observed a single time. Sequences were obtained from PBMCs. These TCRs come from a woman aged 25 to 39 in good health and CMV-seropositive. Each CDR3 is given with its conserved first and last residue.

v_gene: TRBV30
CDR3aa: CAWSGMGMSTDTQYF

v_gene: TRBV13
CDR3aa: CASITGGRYNEQFF

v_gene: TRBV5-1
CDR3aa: CASSLDRTNTEAFF

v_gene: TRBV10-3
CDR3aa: CAHSSIRGTEAFF

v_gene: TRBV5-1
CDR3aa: CASSAGLAGVYNEQFF

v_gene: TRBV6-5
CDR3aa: CASSQGLTNEKLFF

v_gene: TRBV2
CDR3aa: CASSLVAREKLFF

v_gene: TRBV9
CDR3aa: CASSMGQGNSPLHF

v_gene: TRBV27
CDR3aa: CASSPAAFNQPQHF

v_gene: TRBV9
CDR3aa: CASSPRGILDTDTQYF

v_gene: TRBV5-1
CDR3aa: CASSEQGDGYTF

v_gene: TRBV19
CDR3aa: CASSMGPFSNQPQHF

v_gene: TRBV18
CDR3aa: CASSPDRGRNEQFF

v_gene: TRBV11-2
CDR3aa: CASSASRVGELFF

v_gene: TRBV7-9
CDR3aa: CASRGGGAYGYTF

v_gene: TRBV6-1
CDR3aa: CASSEAVRARNQPQHF

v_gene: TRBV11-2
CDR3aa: CASSLGTGNNEKLFF

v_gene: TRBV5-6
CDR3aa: CASSSPGQGWTQYF

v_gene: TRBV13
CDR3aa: CASSLGLLAGEQYF

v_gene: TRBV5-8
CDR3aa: CASSPRTGNQPQHF

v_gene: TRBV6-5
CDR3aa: CASSSLYSNQPQHF

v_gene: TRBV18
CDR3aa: CASSSPGDRDDGYGYTF

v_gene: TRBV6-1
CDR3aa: CASRERISPYEQYF

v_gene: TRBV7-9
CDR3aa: CATKGQQNTEAFF

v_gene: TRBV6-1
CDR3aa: CASILTAVVGYEQYF

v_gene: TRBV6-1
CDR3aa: CASSALTRPSTDTQYF

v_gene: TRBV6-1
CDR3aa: CASTGSTEYYGYTF

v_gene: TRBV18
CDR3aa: CASSPFPETYEQYF

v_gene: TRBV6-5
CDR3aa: CASSPTTGKYNEQFF

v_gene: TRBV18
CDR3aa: CASPRQGVTFF

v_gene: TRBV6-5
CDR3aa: CASSYGSQTGYGYTF

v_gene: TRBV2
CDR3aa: CASRLDRVGETQYF

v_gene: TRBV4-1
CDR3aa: CASSQDSGGYTF

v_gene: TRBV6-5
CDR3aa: CASSPTGSQPQHF

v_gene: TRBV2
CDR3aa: CASSLSYYGYTF